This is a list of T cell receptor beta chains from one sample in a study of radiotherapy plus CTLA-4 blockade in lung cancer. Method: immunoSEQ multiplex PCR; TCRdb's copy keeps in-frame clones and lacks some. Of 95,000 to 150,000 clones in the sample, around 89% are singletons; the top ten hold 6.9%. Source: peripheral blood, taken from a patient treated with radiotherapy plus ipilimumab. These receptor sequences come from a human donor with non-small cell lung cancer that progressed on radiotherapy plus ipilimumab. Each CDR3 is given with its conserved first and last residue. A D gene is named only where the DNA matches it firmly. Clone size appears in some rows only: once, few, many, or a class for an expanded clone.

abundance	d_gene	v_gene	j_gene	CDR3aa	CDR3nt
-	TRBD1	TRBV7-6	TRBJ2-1	CASTPTRGPNEQFF	TGTGCCAGCACACCAACCAGGGGGCCCAATGAGCAGTTCTTC
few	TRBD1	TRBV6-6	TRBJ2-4	CASSYFGQVIQYF	TGTGCCAGCAGTTACTTCGGACAGGTGATACAGTACTTC
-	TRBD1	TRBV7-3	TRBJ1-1	CASSLRTGTEAFF	TGTGCCAGCAGCTTAAGGACAGGCACTGAAGCTTTCTTT
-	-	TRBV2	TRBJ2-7	CASRTGQGLSYEQYF	TGTGCCAGCAGGACGGGACAAGGATTGAGCTACGAGCAGTACTTC
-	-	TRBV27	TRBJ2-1	CASSLSIQQGRNEQFF	TGTGCCAGCAGTTTATCAATCCAACAGGGGAGGAATGAGCAGTTCTTC
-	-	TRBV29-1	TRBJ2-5	CSVEDELTQYF	TGCAGCGTTGAAGATGAGCTTACCCAGTACTTC
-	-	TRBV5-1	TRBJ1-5	CASSRLGAEGQPQHF	TGCGCCAGCAGCCGGTTGGGGGCGGAAGGTCAGCCCCAGCATTTT
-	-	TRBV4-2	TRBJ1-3	CASSQDPGQSSGNTIYF	TGTGCCAGCAGCCAAGATCCCGGCCAGAGCTCTGGAAACACCATATATTTT
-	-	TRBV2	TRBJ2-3	CAIAGFVPDTQYF	TGTGCCATCGCCGGATTTGTGCCAGATACGCAGTATTTT
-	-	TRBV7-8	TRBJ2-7	CASSLGVLYEQYF	TGTGCCAGCAGCTTAGGGGTACTGTACGAGCAGTACTTC
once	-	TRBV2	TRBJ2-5	CASSGTLTFQETQYF	TGTGCCAGCAGTGGGACCCTTACTTTCCAAGAGACCCAGTACTTC
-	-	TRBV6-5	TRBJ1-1	CASRSGTANTEAFF	TGTGCCAGCAGATCCGGGACGGCAAACACTGAAGCTTTCTTT
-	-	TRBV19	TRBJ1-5	CASSHTGNQPQHF	TGTGCCAGTAGCCACACGGGCAATCAGCCCCAGCATTTT
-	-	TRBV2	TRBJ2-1	CASSEVIEQFF	TGTGCCAGCAGTGAAGTGATTGAGCAGTTCTTC
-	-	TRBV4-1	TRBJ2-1	CASSRGNEQFF	TGCGCCAGCAGCCGGGGAAATGAGCAGTTCTTC
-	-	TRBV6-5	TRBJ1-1	CASSHRTGTEAFF	TGTGCCAGCAGTCACCGCACGGGCACTGAAGCTTTCTTT
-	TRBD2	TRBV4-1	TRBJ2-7	CASSYDYQTSGSYEQYF	TGCGCCAGCAGCTATGACTACCAGACTAGCGGGAGTTACGAGCAGTACTTC
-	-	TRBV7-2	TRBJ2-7	CASSPGTDPYF	TGTGCCAGCAGCCCTGGGACGGATCCTTACTTC
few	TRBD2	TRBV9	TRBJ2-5	CASSGRGGPLETQYF	TGTGCCAGCAGCGGACGGGGGGGGCCTCTGGAGACCCAGTACTTC
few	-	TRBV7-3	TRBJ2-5	CASSPFGGETQYF	TGTGCCAGCAGCCCGTTTGGAGGGGAGACCCAGTACTTC
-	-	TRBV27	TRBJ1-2	CASSPDGNYGYTF	TGTGCCAGCAGTCCAGACGGCAACTATGGCTACACCTTC
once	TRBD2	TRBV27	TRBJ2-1	CASSPTILAGVVDEQFF	TGTGCCAGCAGTCCTACAATTCTAGCGGGAGTTGTCGATGAGCAGTTCTTC
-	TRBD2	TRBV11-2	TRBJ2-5	CASSTSGSQYF	TGTGCCAGCAGCACAAGCGGGAGTCAGTACTTC
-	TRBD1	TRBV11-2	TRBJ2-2	CASSTTGGPGELFF	TGTGCCAGCAGCACGACAGGGGGCCCCGGGGAGCTGTTTTTT
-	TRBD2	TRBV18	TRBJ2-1	CASSQAGLQFF	TGTGCCAGCTCACAAGCGGGACTGCAGTTCTTC
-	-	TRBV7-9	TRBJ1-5	CASSLQAGSSNQPQHF	TGTGCCAGCAGCTTACAGGCAGGGAGTAGCAATCAGCCCCAGCATTTT
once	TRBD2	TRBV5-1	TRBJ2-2	CASSLVGAGVTGELFF	TGCGCCAGCAGCTTGGTAGGAGCGGGAGTCACCGGGGAGCTGTTTTTT
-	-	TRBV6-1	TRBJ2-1	CASIQGLPSYNEQFF	TGTGCCAGCATCCAAGGACTACCTTCCTACAATGAGCAGTTCTTC
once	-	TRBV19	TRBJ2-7	CASSIRSGEQYF	TGTGCCAGTAGTATTCGCAGCGGCGAGCAGTACTTC
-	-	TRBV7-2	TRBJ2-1	CASSLAAQTYNEQFF	TGTGCCAGCAGCTTAGCGGCGCAAACCTACAATGAGCAGTTCTTC
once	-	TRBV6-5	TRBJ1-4	CASSSRRTASHEKLFF	TGTGCCAGCAGTTCTCGTAGGACAGCGTCTCATGAAAAACTGTTTTTT
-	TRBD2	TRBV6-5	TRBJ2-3	CASSPIGLGGDTQYF	TGTGCCAGCAGTCCCATTGGACTAGGTGGGGATACGCAGTATTTT
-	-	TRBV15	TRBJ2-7	CATSRDPGGEQYF	TGTGCCACCAGCAGGGACCCCGGGGGCGAGCAGTACTTC
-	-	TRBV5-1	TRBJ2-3	CASSLGPGSEDTQYF	TGCGCCAGCAGCCTGGGACCTGGTTCTGAAGATACGCAGTATTTT
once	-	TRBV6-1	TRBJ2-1	CASSQTWNEQFF	TGTGCCAGCAGCCAGACATGGAATGAGCAGTTCTTC
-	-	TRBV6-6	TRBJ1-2	CASAPGVFYGYTF	TGTGCCAGCGCTCCAGGGGTGTTCTATGGCTACACCTTC
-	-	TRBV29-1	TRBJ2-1	CSATSRGSYNEQFF	TGCAGCGCGACTAGCAGGGGCTCCTACAATGAGCAGTTCTTC
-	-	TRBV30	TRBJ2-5	CAFHGDLPEETQYF	TGTGCCTTCCACGGGGACCTTCCGGAAGAGACCCAGTACTTC
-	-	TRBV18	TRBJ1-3	CASSPPGAGNTIYF	TGTGCCAGCTCACCACCGGGGGCTGGAAACACCATATATTTT
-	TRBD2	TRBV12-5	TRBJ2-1	CASGLWASGLNEQFF	TGTGCTAGTGGTTTGTGGGCTAGCGGACTCAATGAGCAGTTCTTC
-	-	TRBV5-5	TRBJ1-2	CASSSSYGYTF	TGTGCCAGCAGCTCCAGCTATGGCTACACCTTC
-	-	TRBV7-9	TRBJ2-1	CASSDYGEQFF	TGTGCCAGCAGCGACTATGGTGAGCAGTTCTTC
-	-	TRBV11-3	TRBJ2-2	CASSLRSASTGELFF	TGTGCCAGCAGCCTCAGGAGCGCCTCCACCGGGGAGCTGTTTTTT
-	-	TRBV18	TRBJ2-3	CASSSGFLGDTQYF	TGTGCCAGCTCTTCGGGCTTCCTGGGTGATACGCAGTATTTT
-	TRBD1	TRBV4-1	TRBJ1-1	CASSRVGQGANTEAFF	TGCGCCAGCAGCCGAGTCGGGCAGGGGGCGAACACTGAAGCTTTCTTT
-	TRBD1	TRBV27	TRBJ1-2	CASSFKGQGNYGYTF	TGTGCCAGCAGTTTTAAGGGACAGGGGAACTATGGCTACACCTTC
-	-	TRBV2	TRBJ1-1	CASLDGRTNTEAFF	TGTGCCAGCCTGGATGGCCGAACCAACACTGAAGCTTTCTTT
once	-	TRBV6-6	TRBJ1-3	CASKPGGEGNTIYF	TGTGCCAGCAAGCCGGGGGGCGAAGGAAACACCATATATTTT
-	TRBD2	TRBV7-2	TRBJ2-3	CASSLISGRQVF	TGTGCCAGCAGCTTGATTAGCGGGAGACAAGTTTTT
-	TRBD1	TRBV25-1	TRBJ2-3	CASGPGQGASDTQYF	TGTGCCAGCGGGCCGGGACAGGGGGCCTCAGATACGCAGTATTTT
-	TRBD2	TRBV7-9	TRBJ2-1	CASSLAGGSNEQFF	TGTGCCAGCAGCCTTGCGGGAGGATCAAATGAGCAGTTCTTC
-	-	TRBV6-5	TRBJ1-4	CASSPSGHKNEKLFF	TGTGCCAGCAGTCCATCGGGACATAAAAATGAAAAACTGTTTTTT
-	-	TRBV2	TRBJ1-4	CASTTDSTGKLFF	TGTGCCAGCACTACAGACAGTACCGGGAAACTGTTTTTT
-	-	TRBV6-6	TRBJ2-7	CASVASDLQGTDEQYF	TGTGCCAGCGTCGCCTCCGACTTACAGGGAACTGACGAGCAGTACTTC
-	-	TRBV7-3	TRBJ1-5	CASSLPRVGQPQHF	TGTGCCAGCAGCTTACCCAGGGTGGGTCAGCCCCAGCATTTT
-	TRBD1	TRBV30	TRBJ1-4	CAWSERDRDAGKLFF	TGTGCCTGGAGCGAACGCGACAGGGACGCTGGAAAACTGTTTTTT